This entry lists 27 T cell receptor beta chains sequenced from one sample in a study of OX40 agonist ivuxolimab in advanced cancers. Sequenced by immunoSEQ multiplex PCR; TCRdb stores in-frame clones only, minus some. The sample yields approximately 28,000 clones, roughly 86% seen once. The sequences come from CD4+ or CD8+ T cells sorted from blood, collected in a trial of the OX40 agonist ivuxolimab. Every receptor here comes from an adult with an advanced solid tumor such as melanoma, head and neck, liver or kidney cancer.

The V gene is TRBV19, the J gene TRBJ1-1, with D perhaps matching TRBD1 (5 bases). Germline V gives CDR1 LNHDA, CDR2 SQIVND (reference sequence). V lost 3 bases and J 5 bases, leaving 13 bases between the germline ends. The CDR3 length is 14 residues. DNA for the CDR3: TGTGCCAGTAGTATCGGGGGACTCGAGACTGAAGCTTTCTTT. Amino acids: CASSIGGLETEAFF.

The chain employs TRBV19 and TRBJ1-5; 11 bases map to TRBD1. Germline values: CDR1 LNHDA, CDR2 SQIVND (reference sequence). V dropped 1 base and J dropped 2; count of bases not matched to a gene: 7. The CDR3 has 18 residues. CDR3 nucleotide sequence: TGTGCCAGTAGTATAGGTCGGGGGACAGGGGGGGGCAATCAGCCCCAGCATTTT. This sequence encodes CASSIGRGTGGGNQPQHF.

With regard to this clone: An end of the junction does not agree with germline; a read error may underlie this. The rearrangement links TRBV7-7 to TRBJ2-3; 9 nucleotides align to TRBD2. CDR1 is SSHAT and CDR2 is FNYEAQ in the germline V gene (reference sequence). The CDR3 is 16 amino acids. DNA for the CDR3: TGTGCTAGCAGCCGAGGGGCGGGGGGGATCACAGATACGCAGTATTTT. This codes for CASSRGAGGITDTQYF.

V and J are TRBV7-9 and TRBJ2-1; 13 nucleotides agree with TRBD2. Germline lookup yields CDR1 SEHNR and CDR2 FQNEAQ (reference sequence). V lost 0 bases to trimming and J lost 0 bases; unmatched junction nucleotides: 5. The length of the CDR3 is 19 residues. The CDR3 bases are TGTGCCAGCAGCTTAGCGAGACTAGCGGGAGGTCCCTCCTACAATGAGCAGTTCTTC. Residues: CASSLARLAGGPSYNEQFF.

CDR3 coding DNA: TGTGCCAGCAGCTTACCGAATCAGCCCCAGCATTTT. This translates into CASSLPNQPQHF. This chain joins TRBV5-8 and TRBJ1-5; no clear D. Per germline, CDR1 SGHTS and CDR2 YDEGEE. Trimming took off 2 bases at V and 4 bases at J, with 4 bases between the two ends. The CDR3 sequence is 12 residues long.

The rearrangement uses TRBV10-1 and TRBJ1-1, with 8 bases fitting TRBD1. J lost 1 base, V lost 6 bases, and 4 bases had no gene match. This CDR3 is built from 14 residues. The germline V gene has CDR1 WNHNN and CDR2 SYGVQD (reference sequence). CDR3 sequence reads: CASRSGTGNTEAFF. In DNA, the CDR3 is TGCGCCAGCAGATCCGGGACAGGGAACACTGAAGCTTTCTTT.

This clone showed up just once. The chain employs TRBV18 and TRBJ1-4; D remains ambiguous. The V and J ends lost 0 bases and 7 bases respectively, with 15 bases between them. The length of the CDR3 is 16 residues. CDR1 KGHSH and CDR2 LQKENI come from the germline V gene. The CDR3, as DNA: TGTGCCAGCTCACCACCGCCAGAGGCCGGTCGTGAAAAACTGTTTTTT. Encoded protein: CASSPPPEAGREKLFF.

CDR3 DNA sequence: TGTGCCAGTAGTGCGGGCCTTACTCCCCACAATGAGCAGTTCTTC. The encoded protein is CASSAGLTPHNEQFF. The J gene is TRBJ2-1, the V gene TRBV19, with D possibly matching TRBD2 (5 bases). Per the germline V gene, CDR1 is LNHDA and CDR2 is SQIVND (reference sequence). The V end was cut by 5 bases, the J end by 5 bases, with 16 bases between. CDR3 length equals 15 residues.

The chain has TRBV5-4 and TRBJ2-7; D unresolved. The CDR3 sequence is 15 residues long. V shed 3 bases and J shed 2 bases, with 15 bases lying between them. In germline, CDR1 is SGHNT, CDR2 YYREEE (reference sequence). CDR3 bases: TGTGCCAGCAGCTCCGACCCAGGACGGACCTACGAGCAGTACTTC. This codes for CASSSDPGRTYEQYF.

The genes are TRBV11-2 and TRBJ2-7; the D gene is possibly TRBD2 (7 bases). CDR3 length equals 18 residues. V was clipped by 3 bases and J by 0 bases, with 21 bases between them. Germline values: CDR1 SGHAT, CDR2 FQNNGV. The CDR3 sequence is CASSFPGGLAVPSYEQYF. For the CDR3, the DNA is TGTGCCAGCAGCTTCCCCGGGGGGCTAGCGGTGCCCTCCTACGAGCAGTACTTC.

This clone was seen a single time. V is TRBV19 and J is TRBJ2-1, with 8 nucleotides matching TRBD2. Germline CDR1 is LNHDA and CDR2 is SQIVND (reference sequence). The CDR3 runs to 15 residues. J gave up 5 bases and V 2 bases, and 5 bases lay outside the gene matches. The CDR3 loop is CASSISGSRDNEQFF. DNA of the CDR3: TGTGCCAGTAGTATAAGCGGGAGTAGGGACAATGAGCAGTTCTTC. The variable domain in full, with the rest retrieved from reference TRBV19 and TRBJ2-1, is DGGITQSPKYLFRKEGQNVTLSCEQNLNHDAMYWYRQDPGQGLRLIYYSQIVNDFQKGDIAEGYSVSREKKESFPLTVTSAQKNPTAFYLCASSISGSRDNEQFFGPGTRLTVL.

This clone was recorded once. The CDR3 DNA reads TGTGCCAGCTCGGCGGTGACAGGGGAGGGCTATGAGCAGTTCTTC. Translation: CASSAVTGEGYEQFF. The rearrangement links TRBV18 to TRBJ2-1, with a tentative D call TRBD1 (8 bases). Germline V lookup: CDR1 KGHSH, CDR2 LQKENI. The CDR3 loop spans 15 amino acids. V lost 6 bases to trimming and J lost 8 bases, with 20 bases between them.

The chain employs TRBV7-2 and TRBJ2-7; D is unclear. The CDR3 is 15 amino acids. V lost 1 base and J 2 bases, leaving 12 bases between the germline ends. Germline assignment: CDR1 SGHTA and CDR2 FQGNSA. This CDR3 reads CASSLGLVEPYEQYF. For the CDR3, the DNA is TGTGCCAGCAGCTTAGGTCTGGTTGAGCCCTACGAGCAGTACTTC.

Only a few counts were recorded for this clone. CDR3 nucleotides: TGCGCCAGCAGGATTTTAACCCCCCAAACTAACTATGGCTACACCTTC. Translating it yields CASRILTPQTNYGYTF. The rearrangement uses TRBV5-1 and TRBJ1-2, with D unclear. The CDR3 loop spans 16 amino acids. V was pared by 5 bases and J by 0 bases, with 17 bases between. Germline CDR1 and CDR2: SGHRS and YFSETQ. Complete variable domain (other parts from reference TRBV5-1 and TRBJ1-2): KAGVTQTPRYLIKTRGQQVTLSCSPISGHRSVSWYQQTPGQGLQFLFEYFSETQRNKGNFPGRFSGRQFSNSRSEMNVSTLELGDSALYLCASRILTPQTNYGYTFGSGTRLTVV.

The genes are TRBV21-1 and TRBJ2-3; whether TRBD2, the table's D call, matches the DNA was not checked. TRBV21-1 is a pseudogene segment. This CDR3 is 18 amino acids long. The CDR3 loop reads CASSKATTSGISTDTQYF. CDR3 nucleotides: TGTGCCAGCAGCAAAGCGACTACTAGCGGGATTAGCACAGATACGCAGTATTTT.

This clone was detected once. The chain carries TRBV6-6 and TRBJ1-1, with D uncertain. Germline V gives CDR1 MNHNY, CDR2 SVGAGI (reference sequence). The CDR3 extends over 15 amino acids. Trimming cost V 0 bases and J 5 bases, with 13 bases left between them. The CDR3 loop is CASSYSINGGTEAFF. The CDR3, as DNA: TGTGCCAGCAGTTACTCGATCAACGGTGGTACTGAAGCTTTCTTT.

CDR3 amino acids: CASSLVREPYEQYF. In nucleotides, the CDR3 is TGTGCCAGCAGCTTAGTCAGGGAACCCTACGAGCAGTACTTC. The chain uses TRBV7-9 and TRBJ2-7; perhaps TRBD1 as D (5 bases). The germline gives CDR1 SEHNR, CDR2 FQNEAQ (reference sequence). Trimming removed 1 base from V and 2 bases from J, with 9 bases in between. The CDR3 is made up of 14 amino acids.

CDR3 loop: CASSKVGEGRGHYEQYF. CDR3 DNA: TGTGCCAGCAGCAAAGTTGGTGAGGGCAGGGGGCACTACGAGCAGTACTTC. The chain has TRBV21-1 and TRBJ2-7; TRBD1 reflects the table's D call only, with no check against the DNA. TRBV21-1 has pseudogene status. The CDR3 runs 17 residues.

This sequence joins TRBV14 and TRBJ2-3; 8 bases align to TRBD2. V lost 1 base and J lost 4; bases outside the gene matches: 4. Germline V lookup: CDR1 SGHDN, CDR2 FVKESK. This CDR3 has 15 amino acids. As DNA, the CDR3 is TGTGCCAGCAGCCAAGGAGCGGGAGAACCAGATACGCAGTATTTT. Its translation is CASSQGAGEPDTQYF.

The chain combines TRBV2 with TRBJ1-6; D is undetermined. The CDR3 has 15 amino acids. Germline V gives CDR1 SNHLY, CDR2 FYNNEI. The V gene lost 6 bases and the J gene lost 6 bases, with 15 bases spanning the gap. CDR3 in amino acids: CASRTAGSGNSPLHF. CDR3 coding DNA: TGTGCCAGCAGGACCGCCGGGAGTGGTAATTCACCCCTCCACTTT.

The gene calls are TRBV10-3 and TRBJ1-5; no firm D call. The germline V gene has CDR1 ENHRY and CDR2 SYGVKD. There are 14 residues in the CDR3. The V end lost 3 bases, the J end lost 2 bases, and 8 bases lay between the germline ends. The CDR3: CAISEGRGNQPQHF. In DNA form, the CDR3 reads TGTGCCATCAGTGAAGGACGAGGCAATCAGCCCCAGCATTTT.

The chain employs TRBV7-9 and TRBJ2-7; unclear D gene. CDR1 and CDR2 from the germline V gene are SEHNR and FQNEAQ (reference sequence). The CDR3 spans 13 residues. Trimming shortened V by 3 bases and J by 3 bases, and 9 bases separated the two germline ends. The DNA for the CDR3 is TGTGCCAGCAGCTTCGACCAAAACTACGAGCAGTACTTC. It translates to CASSFDQNYEQYF. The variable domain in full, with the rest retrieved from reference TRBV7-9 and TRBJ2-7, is DTGVSQNPRHKITKRGQNVTFRCDPISEHNRLYWYRQTLGQGPEFLTYFQNEAQLEKSRLLSDRFSAERPKGSFSTLEIQRTEQGDSAMYLCASSFDQNYEQYFGPGTRLTVT.

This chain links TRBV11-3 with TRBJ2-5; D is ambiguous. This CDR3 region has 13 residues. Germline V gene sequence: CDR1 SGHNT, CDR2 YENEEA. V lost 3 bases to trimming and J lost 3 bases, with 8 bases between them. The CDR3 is CASSLEIEETQYF. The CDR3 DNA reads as TGTGCCAGCAGCTTGGAAATAGAAGAGACCCAGTACTTC.

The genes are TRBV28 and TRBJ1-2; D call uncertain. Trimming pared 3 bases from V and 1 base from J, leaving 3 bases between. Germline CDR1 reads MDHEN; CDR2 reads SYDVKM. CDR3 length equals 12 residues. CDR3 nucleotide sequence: TGTGCCAGCAGTTTCGGTAACTATGGCTACACCTTC. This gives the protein CASSFGNYGYTF.

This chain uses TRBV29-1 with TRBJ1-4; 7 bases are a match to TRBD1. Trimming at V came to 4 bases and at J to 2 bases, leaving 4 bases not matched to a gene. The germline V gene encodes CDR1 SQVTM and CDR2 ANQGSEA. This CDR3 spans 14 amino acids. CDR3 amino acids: CSVVQGTTNEKLFF. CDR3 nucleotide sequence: TGCAGCGTTGTACAGGGGACTACTAATGAAAAACTGTTTTTT.

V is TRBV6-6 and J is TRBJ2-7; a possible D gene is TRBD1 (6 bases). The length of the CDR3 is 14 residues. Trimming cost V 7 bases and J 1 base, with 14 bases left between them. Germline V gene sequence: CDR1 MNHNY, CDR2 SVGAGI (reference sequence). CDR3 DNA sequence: TGTGCCAGCATTTCAGAAGGGGGATCCTACGAGCAGTACTTC. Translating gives CASISEGGSYEQYF.

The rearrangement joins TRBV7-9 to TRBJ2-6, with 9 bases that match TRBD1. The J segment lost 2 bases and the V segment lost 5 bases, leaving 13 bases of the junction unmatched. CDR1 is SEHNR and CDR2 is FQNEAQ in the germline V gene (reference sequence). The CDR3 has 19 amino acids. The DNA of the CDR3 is TGTGCCAGCAGCCCCCTCTCTAAGGGGACAGGGACTGGGGCCAACGTCCTGACTTTC. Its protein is CASSPLSKGTGTGANVLTF.